These 23 T cell receptor beta chains originate from one sample sequenced in a study of cytomegalovirus exposure and HLA in healthy donors. The PCR had 60 Vbeta and 13 Jbeta primers. This table comes from immunoSEQ multiplex PCR, and its TCRdb copy is limited to in-frame clones, with some not included. The sample contains around 220,000 clones, 70% to 85% of which appear only once. The sample consisted of PBMCs. These receptors were collected from a girl aged 2-10 years in good health and CMV-seronegative.

This clone was counted a few times. This chain joins TRBV25-1 and TRBJ2-7; TRBD2 is a possible D gene (5 bases). The CDR3 extends over 13 amino acids. The germline gives CDR1 MGHDK, CDR2 SYGVNS. V was pared by 7 bases and J by 5 bases, with 15 bases between. CDR3: CASTALTRDEQYF. The CDR3 coding sequence is TGTGCCAGCACAGCCTTAACTAGAGACGAGCAGTACTTC.

This chain uses TRBV9 with TRBJ2-5; TRBD2 might be the D (6 bases). V dropped 2 bases and J dropped 0 bases, with 11 bases sitting between them. Per the germline V gene, CDR1 is SGDLS and CDR2 is YYNGEE. CDR3 size: 15 residues. The CDR3 nucleotides read TGTGCCAGCAGCGTGACTAGTTGGTACCAAGAGACCCAGTACTTC. Encoded protein: CASSVTSWYQETQYF.

The chain recombines TRBV10-1 with TRBJ2-5; D is possibly TRBD2 (7 bases). The DNA end is more similar to TRBJ2-7, so the J call may be wrong. CDR1 is WNHNN, CDR2 SYGVQD, per germline (reference sequence). The CDR3 sequence is 16 residues long. For the CDR3, the DNA is TGCGCCAGCAGTGAGTTCGTCCGGGGGGCCTCCTACGAGCAGTACTTC. Its protein is CASSEFVRGASYEQYF.

V is TRBV5-1 and J is TRBJ2-3, with TRBD2 identical over 9 bases. Germline V gives CDR1 SGHRS, CDR2 YFSETQ. Trimming removed 4 bases from V and 4 bases from J; junction bases left unmatched: 7. CDR3 length equals 15 residues. The DNA for the CDR3 is TGCGCCAGCAGCGACCTAGCGGGATGGTCAGATACGCAGTATTTT. Translation gives CASSDLAGWSDTQYF.

The chain couples TRBV6-5 to TRBJ1-1, with 7 bases that match TRBD1. The V segment lost 4 bases and the J segment 1 base; nucleotides outside the gene matches: 3. Per germline, CDR1 MNHEY and CDR2 SVGAGI. This CDR3 region has 14 residues. CDR3 coding DNA: TGTGCCAGCAGTTGGGACAGATCGAACACTGAAGCTTTCTTT. Its protein product is CASSWDRSNTEAFF.

The chain is built from TRBV6-1 and TRBJ1-1, with 9 bases lining up with TRBD1. Germline loops: CDR1 MNHNS, CDR2 SASEGT. Unmatched junction bases numbered 4, after V lost 5 bases and J lost 0 bases. The CDR3 sequence is 15 residues long. The CDR3 DNA reads TGTGCCAGCAGTCGACAGGGGGTAATGAACACTGAAGCTTTCTTT. Its translation is CASSRQGVMNTEAFF.

The rearrangement links TRBV5-4 to TRBJ2-7; possible D gene TRBD1, 6 bases. With 0 bases removed from V and 2 bases from J, the gap between germline ends came to 24 bases. Germline lookup yields CDR1 SGHNT and CDR2 YYREEE (reference sequence). The CDR3 length is 19 residues. The CDR3 region is CASSLGGYWTRTDTYEQYF. DNA for the CDR3: TGTGCCAGCAGCTTGGGGGGGTATTGGACCCGGACAGATACCTACGAGCAGTACTTC.

This clone was seen a few times. V gene TRBV18 combines with J gene TRBJ2-1, with D possibly being TRBD2 (5 bases). The ends were cut back, 2 bases at V and 9 bases at J, with 17 bases in the middle. The CDR3 is 15 residues long. Germline V gene data show CDR1 as KGHSH and CDR2 as LQKENI. CDR3 bases: TGTGCCAGCTCACCATACTCCGACTCAGGAGGTGAGCAGTTCTTC. It specifies CASSPYSDSGGEQFF.

The chain recombines TRBV29-1 with TRBJ1-2; D is uncertain. Deletions cut 6 bases from V and 6 bases from J, with 8 bases between. Germline V lookup: CDR1 SQVTM, CDR2 ANQGSEA. The CDR3 length is 10 residues. The CDR3 is CSVADNGYTF. The CDR3 DNA is TGCAGCGTAGCAGACAATGGCTACACCTTC.

This chain links TRBV30 with TRBJ2-5; a possible D gene is TRBD1 (6 bases). The J call may be mistaken, given a closer DNA end match to TRBJ2-7. The CDR3 extends over 15 amino acids. Germline CDR1 and CDR2: GTSNPN and SVGIG (reference sequence). Here the CDR3 reads CAWSLWGRTLGEQYF. Written as DNA, the CDR3 is TGTGCCTGGAGTTTGTGGGGGCGAACATTAGGCGAGCAGTACTTC.

Only a few counts were recorded for this clone. Compared with germline, one end of the junction differs, possibly owing to a read error. The rearrangement joins TRBV6-1 to TRBJ1-1, with TRBD1 as a possible D gene (6 bases). Germline CDR1 is MNHNS and CDR2 is SASEGT. This CDR3 is built from 9 residues. CDR3: CASSYRVIF. DNA of the CDR3: TGTGCCAGCAGTTACAGGGTAATCTTT.

The rearrangement links TRBV7-6 to TRBJ2-3; a possible D gene is TRBD2 (5 bases). Trimming removed 3 bases from V and 6 bases from J, with 10 bases in between. Germline V gene data show CDR1 as SGHVS and CDR2 as FNYEAQ. This CDR3 contains 13 residues. CDR3 bases: TGTGCCAGCAGCTTGGACTTTCGTGATACGCAGTATTTT. Translation gives CASSLDFRDTQYF. Full variable domain (missing parts from reference TRBV7-6 and TRBJ2-3): GAGVSQSPRYKVTKRGQDVALRCDPISGHVSLYWYRQALGQGPEFLTYFNYEAQQDKSGLPNDRFSAERPEGSISTLTIQRTEQRDSAMYRCASSLDFRDTQYFGPGTRLTVL.

This clone was seen only a few times. The gene calls are TRBV10-3 and TRBJ1-1; no clear D. The germline gives CDR1 ENHRY, CDR2 SYGVKD. V was cut by 0 bases and J by 3 bases, with 11 bases left in between. This CDR3 is built from 15 residues. CDR3: CAISESTGSYTEAFF. Written as DNA, the CDR3 is TGTGCCATCAGTGAGTCGACGGGGTCGTACACTGAAGCTTTCTTT.

This clone was counted a few times. The V and J genes are TRBV6-5 and TRBJ2-5; D ambiguous. V was cut by 8 bases and J by 7 bases, with 5 bases left in between. This CDR3 is built from 9 residues. Germline CDR1 MNHEY, CDR2 SVGAGI. The CDR3 loop reads CASLRTQYF. The CDR3 DNA follows: TGTGCCAGCCTGAGGACCCAGTACTTC.

The chain recombines TRBV6-5 with TRBJ1-2; a weak D match, TRBD1 (5 bases). V was shortened by 2 bases and J by 4 bases, with 8 bases between the two germline ends. The CDR3 runs to 13 residues. Germline CDR1 is MNHEY and CDR2 is SVGAGI. The CDR3 DNA reads as TGTGCCAGCAGTTACAGGGGTACCTATGGCTACACCTTC. This codes for CASSYRGTYGYTF.

The chain employs TRBV19 and TRBJ1-1, with D maybe TRBD1 (5 bases). The CDR3 has 11 amino acids. V dropped 7 bases and J dropped 6 bases, with 9 bases sitting between them. Per the germline V gene, CDR1 is LNHDA and CDR2 is SQIVND (reference sequence). The CDR3 DNA is TGTGCCAGTATGCAGGGTGCTGAAGCTTTCTTT. It yields the protein CASMQGAEAFF.

There are a few counts of this clone. The genes are TRBV4-1 and TRBJ1-2, with unresolved D. Trimming took 4 bases from V and 13 from J, leaving 16 bases between them. The CDR3 is made up of 12 amino acids. Per the germline V gene, CDR1 is MGHRA and CDR2 is YSYEKL. The CDR3 nucleotides read TGCGCCAGCAGCCCGAACGGGGATCGGAGCACCTTC. Amino acid sequence: CASSPNGDRSTF.

The chain carries TRBV9 and TRBJ2-3; 13 bases are shared with TRBD2. Per the germline V gene, CDR1 is SGDLS and CDR2 is YYNGEE. The CDR3 runs 15 residues. The ends lost 4 bases at V and 7 bases at J; junction bases unmatched: 6. The CDR3 sequence is CASSSGLAGLNTQYF. CDR3 DNA sequence: TGTGCCAGCAGCTCGGGACTAGCGGGGCTAAATACGCAGTATTTT.

This clone has a single count. This rearrangement joins TRBV7-9 to TRBJ2-7; 7 bases are a match to TRBD1. Germline trimming cut 5 bases from V and 9 bases from J; bases unmatched to any gene: 19. The CDR3 totals 16 residues. Germline values: CDR1 SEHNR, CDR2 FQNEAQ (reference sequence). The CDR3 sequence: CASSHWDSPTTIWQYF. The CDR3 DNA reads TGTGCCAGCAGCCATTGGGACAGCCCTACGACAATTTGGCAGTACTTC.

The chain combines TRBV7-7 with TRBJ2-5; 10 bases are a match to TRBD2. V lost 1 base, J lost 1 base, and 3 bases stayed unmatched. From germline, CDR1 is SSHAT and CDR2 FNYEAQ (reference sequence). The length of the CDR3 is 16 residues. The CDR3 DNA is TGTGCCAGCAGCTTAGAGCGACTAGCGGGCCAAGAGACCCAGTACTTC. Translation gives CASSLERLAGQETQYF.

The V and J genes are TRBV19 and TRBJ1-1; D is ambiguous. V was shortened by 2 bases and J by 2 bases, with 12 bases between the two germline ends. The germline CDR1 and CDR2 sequences are LNHDA and SQIVND (reference sequence). The CDR3 extends over 15 amino acids. CDR3: CASSISGKGNTEAFF. The CDR3 nucleotides are TGTGCCAGTAGTATATCCGGGAAGGGAAACACTGAAGCTTTCTTT.

The V call is TRBV5-8, the J call TRBJ2-1, with D perhaps matching TRBD2 (5 bases). The germline CDR1 and CDR2 sequences are SGHTS and YDEGEE. This CDR3 region has 15 residues. The V end lost 3 bases, the J end lost 0 bases, and 10 bases lay between the germline ends. CDR3 nucleotide sequence: TGTGCCAGCAGCTCCGGGATGAGCTCCTACAATGAGCAGTTCTTC. Protein sequence: CASSSGMSSYNEQFF.

The V call is TRBV30, the J call TRBJ2-3; D unclear. Germline V lookup: CDR1 GTSNPN, CDR2 SVGIG (reference sequence). V shed 0 bases and J shed 2 bases, with 6 bases lying between them. CDR3 length equals 13 residues. The CDR3 loop reads CAWSVLNTDTQYF. The CDR3, as DNA: TGTGCCTGGAGTGTACTTAACACAGATACGCAGTATTTT.